Following are 27 T cell receptor beta chains from one sample sequenced in a study of blood T cell repertoires in COVID-19. The protocol was immunoSEQ multiplex PCR, while the TCRdb copy is restricted to in-frame clones and leaves out a portion. The profile shows 100,000 to 150,000 clones, 65% to 90% of them singletons. The sequencing sample was made of PBMCs or T cells enriched from blood (not recorded which). The receptors here all came from a woman aged 50 to 60 who had recovered from COVID-19.

In nucleotides, the CDR3 is TGCGCCAGCAGCCTCCGGGGGACGGACACCGGGGAGCTGTTTTTT. This encodes CASSLRGTDTGELFF. The rearrangement links TRBV4-1 to TRBJ2-2, with D possibly matching TRBD2 (6 bases). Germline V CDR1 and CDR2: MGHRA, YSYEKL. The CDR3 sequence is 15 residues long. V was cut by 4 bases and J by 3 bases, with 12 bases left in between.

This clone has a single count. The gene calls are TRBV6-5 and TRBJ2-7; possibly TRBD1 for D (5 bases). The CDR3 spans 14 residues. The ends were cut back, 7 bases at V and 4 bases at J, with 17 bases in the middle. Germline-derived CDR1 and CDR2 are MNHEY and SVGAGI. The CDR3 region has the DNA TGTGCCAGCAAGGACACCTACGGAATATACGAGCAGTACTTC. It specifies CASKDTYGIYEQYF.

This chain links TRBV20-1 with TRBJ1-2, with no clear D. Trimming removed 4 bases at V and 8 bases at J, with 11 bases between. Looked up from germline, CDR1 is DFQATT and CDR2 is SNEGSKA (reference sequence). The CDR3 loop spans 11 amino acids. The CDR3 bases are TGCAGTGCTATCGGGGATACAGGCTACACCTTC. The encoded protein is CSAIGDTGYTF.

This clone is a singleton in its sample. The J gene is TRBJ2-5, the V gene TRBV25-1, with D possibly matching TRBD2 (6 bases). Germline-derived CDR1 and CDR2 are MGHDK and SYGVNS. The germline V and J ends were trimmed by 7 bases and 2 bases, with 11 bases remaining between them. This CDR3 has 13 amino acids. CDR3 amino acids: CASIGRRQETQYF. The CDR3 DNA reads as TGTGCCAGCATAGGGAGGAGGCAAGAGACCCAGTACTTC. The whole variable domain, filled in from reference TRBV25-1 and TRBJ2-5, reads EADIYQTPRYLVIGTGKKITLECSQTMGHDKMYWYQQDPGMELHLIHYSYGVNSTEKGDLSSESTVSRIRTEHFPLTLESARPSHTSQYLCASIGRRQETQYFGPGTRLLVL.

V gene TRBV7-2 combines with J gene TRBJ2-4, with D maybe TRBD2 (5 bases). The germline V and J ends were trimmed by 5 bases and 9 bases, with 20 bases remaining between them. CDR1 and CDR2 from the germline V gene are SGHTA and FQGNSA. There are 15 residues in the CDR3. CDR3 coding DNA: TGTGCCAGCAGCCCGCCCGGCAGGTGGAGGTCCATTCAGTACTTC. Its translation: CASSPPGRWRSIQYF.

The chain employs TRBV5-4 and TRBJ2-7, with TRBD2 matching over 15 bases. Germline V gene lookup returns CDR1 SGHNT and CDR2 YYREEE (reference sequence). J gave up 5 bases and V 4 bases, and 4 bases lay outside the gene matches. CDR3 length: 15 amino acids. CDR3 in DNA: TGTGCCAGCAGCCCTTGGACTAGCGGGGGGGACGAGCAGTACTTC. Translating gives CASSPWTSGGDEQYF.

This chain joins TRBV29-1 and TRBJ1-2; possibly TRBD1 for D (6 bases). V dropped 7 bases and J dropped 1 base, with 10 bases sitting between them. CDR1 and CDR2 (germline): SQVTM, ANQGSEA. The CDR3 is made up of 12 amino acids. In nucleotides, the CDR3 is TGCAGCGCCTGGACAGATAACTATGGCTACACCTTC. It codes for CSAWTDNYGYTF.

To note about this clone: Just one base apart from a much larger clone, this may be a read error. This chain links TRBV5-6 with TRBJ2-7; the match to TRBD1 covers 7 bases. The junction had 6 bases not matched to a gene; V was cut back by 3 bases and J by 3 bases. The CDR3 extends over 14 amino acids. Germline V gives CDR1 SGHDT, CDR2 YYEEEE. The CDR3 sequence: CASSSGTADYEQYF. As DNA, the CDR3 is TGTGCCAGCAGCTCCGGGACAGCGGACTACGAGCAGTACTTC.

This chain joins TRBV18 and TRBJ1-2; the match to TRBD1 covers 8 bases. CDR1 is KGHSH, CDR2 LQKENI, per germline. The CDR3 contains 14 residues. J lost 9 bases, V lost 6 bases, and 12 bases had no gene match. The CDR3 region is CASSPDRAVLSYTF. The CDR3, as DNA: TGTGCCAGCTCCCCGGACAGGGCGGTTTTGAGCTACACCTTC.

V gene TRBV4-3 combines with J gene TRBJ1-1, with 9 nucleotides matching TRBD1. Per the germline V gene, CDR1 is LGHNA and CDR2 is YSLEER. The CDR3 runs 16 residues. V lost 3 bases to trimming and J lost 5 bases; unmatched junction nucleotides: 10. Here the CDR3 reads CASSQFPGQGSTEAFF. The CDR3 DNA sequence: TGCGCCAGCAGCCAGTTCCCGGGACAGGGCTCGACTGAAGCTTTCTTT.

The chain joins TRBV2 to TRBJ2-7, with 13 bases that match TRBD2. The CDR3 is made up of 14 amino acids. Losses at the gene ends were 6 bases for V and 6 bases for J; bases not matched to a gene: 5. Germline CDR1 reads SNHLY; CDR2 reads FYNNEI. As DNA, the CDR3 is TGTGCCAGCAGGGGGACTAGCGGGGTATCCGAGCAGTACTTC. It is translated as CASRGTSGVSEQYF.

The chain is built from TRBV3-1 (or the pseudogene TRBV3-2) and TRBJ2-2; TRBD1 aligns across 8 bases. Germline trimming cut 6 bases from V and 2 bases from J; bases unmatched to any gene: 8. The CDR3 consists of 16 residues. The V gene's germline CDR1 is LGHDT and CDR2 YNNKEL (reference sequence). As DNA, the CDR3 is TGTGCCAGCAGACCCGACAGGGGCGAAAACACCGGGGAGCTGTTTTTT. This translates into CASRPDRGENTGELFF.

The V gene is TRBV7-9, the J gene TRBJ2-7, with 11 bases fitting TRBD1. The CDR3 covers 15 residues. V lost 1 base, J lost 4 bases, and 3 bases stayed unmatched. CDR1 and CDR2 (germline): SEHNR, FQNEAQ (reference sequence). The CDR3 DNA sequence: TGTGCCAGCAGCTTAGGGACAGGGGGCCCTTACGAGCAGTACTTC. Protein: CASSLGTGGPYEQYF. Drawing the rest from reference TRBV7-9 and TRBJ2-7, the complete variable domain is DTGVSQNPRHKITKRGQNVTFRCDPISEHNRLYWYRQTLGQGPEFLTYFQNEAQLEKSRLLSDRFSAERPKGSFSTLEIQRTEQGDSAMYLCASSLGTGGPYEQYFGPGTRLTVT.

CDR3 DNA sequence: TGTGCCACCAGCAGCGACAGGGAAGTTATTCGTTCACCCCTCCACTTT. It codes for CATSSDREVIRSPLHF. The chain recombines TRBV15 with TRBJ1-6; 7 nucleotides match TRBD1. CDR3 length equals 16 residues. In germline, CDR1 is LNHNV, CDR2 YYDKDF (reference sequence). J gave up 9 bases and V 3 bases, and 11 bases lay outside the gene matches.

The chain uses TRBV4-1 and TRBJ2-5; 7 nucleotides align to TRBD2. From germline, CDR1 is MGHRA and CDR2 YSYEKL. CDR3 length: 17 amino acids. The V gene end was trimmed by 0 bases and the J gene end by 1 base; junction bases not matched to a gene: 8. This CDR3 is CASSQDWGRGAQETQYF. Written as DNA, the CDR3 is TGCGCCAGCAGCCAAGACTGGGGGAGGGGAGCCCAAGAGACCCAGTACTTC.

CDR3 in amino acids: CAISGQDNQPQHF. In nucleotides, the CDR3 is TGTGCCATCAGTGGACAGGACAATCAGCCCCAGCATTTT. The chain uses TRBV10-3 and TRBJ1-5, with D perhaps matching TRBD1 (6 bases). CDR1 and CDR2 from the germline V gene are ENHRY and SYGVKD. Trimming took off 4 bases at V and 3 bases at J, with 7 bases between the two ends. The CDR3 loop spans 13 amino acids.

The CDR3, as DNA: TGCGCCAGCAGGCGGGCAGGGGAATCGAATGAGCAGTTCTTC. This sequence encodes CASRRAGESNEQFF. The gene calls are TRBV5-1 and TRBJ2-1; possible D gene TRBD1, 6 bases. Trimming pared 5 bases from V and 7 bases from J, leaving 16 bases between. The V gene's germline CDR1 is SGHRS and CDR2 YFSETQ. The CDR3 is 14 amino acids. Filled out from reference TRBV5-1 and TRBJ2-1, the complete variable domain reads KAGVTQTPRYLIKTRGQQVTLSCSPISGHRSVSWYQQTPGQGLQFLFEYFSETQRNKGNFPGRFSGRQFSNSRSEMNVSTLELGDSALYLCASRRAGESNEQFFGPGTRLTVL.

This clone was observed a single time. The V and J genes are TRBV29-1 and TRBJ2-1; D is possibly TRBD2 (6 bases). The V end was cut by 6 bases, the J end by 8 bases, with 20 bases between. Germline CDR1 is SQVTM and CDR2 is ANQGSEA. The CDR3 contains 14 residues. The CDR3 here is CSVKNRGFRDEQFF. Here the CDR3 DNA reads TGCAGCGTGAAAAACCGGGGGTTTCGGGATGAGCAGTTCTTC.

V gene TRBV9 combines with J gene TRBJ2-2; TRBD2 aligns across 8 bases. Germline V gene sequence: CDR1 SGDLS, CDR2 YYNGEE. Trimming cost V 4 bases and J 6 bases; bases outside gene matches: 11. The CDR3 is 16 amino acids. Here the CDR3 DNA reads TGTGCCAGCAGCCCCCCCGGGACTAGTTTCGCCGGGGAGCTGTTTTTT. The encoded protein is CASSPPGTSFAGELFF. The full variable domain, its missing parts supplied by reference TRBV9 and TRBJ2-2, is DSGVTQTPKHLITATGQRVTLRCSPRSGDLSVYWYQQSLDQGLQFLIQYYNGEERAKGNILERFSAQQFPDLHSELNLSSLELGDSALYFCASSPPGTSFAGELFFGEGSRLTVL.

The rearrangement links TRBV5-1 to TRBJ1-1, with D perhaps TRBD1 (5 bases). Germline CDR1 SGHRS, CDR2 YFSETQ. The V end lost 2 bases, the J end lost 2 bases, and 13 bases lay between the germline ends. The CDR3 consists of 15 residues. This CDR3 reads CASSLDQGRNTEAFF. The CDR3 nucleotides are TGCGCCAGCAGCTTAGACCAGGGTAGAAACACTGAAGCTTTCTTT.

This clone occurred once. This chain connects TRBV4-2 to TRBJ2-3; TRBD2 matches at 10 bases. Losses at the gene ends were 5 bases for V and 1 base for J; bases not matched to a gene: 3. The CDR3 length is 15 residues. Germline V gene lookup returns CDR1 LGHNA and CDR2 YNFKEQ. CDR3 loop: CASSGAGGGTDTQYF. The CDR3 region has the DNA TGTGCCAGCAGCGGAGCGGGGGGGGGCACAGATACGCAGTATTTT.

As concerns this clone: This same CDR3 is encoded by further DNA sequences in the sample. This chain links TRBV6-5 with TRBJ1-2; 7 bases are a match to TRBD1. The CDR3 consists of 14 residues. The germline V gene encodes CDR1 MNHEY and CDR2 SVGAGI. After removal of 0 bases from V and 2 bases from J, the junction contained 0 bases not matched to a gene. The CDR3 loop is CASSYSTGNYGYTF. DNA of the CDR3: TGTGCCAGCAGTTACTCGACAGGGAACTATGGCTACACCTTC.

V is TRBV25-1 and J is TRBJ1-1, with 7 bases fitting TRBD1. Germline values: CDR1 MGHDK, CDR2 SYGVNS. The V and J ends lost 0 bases and 6 bases, in that order; junction bases with no gene match: 4. The length of the CDR3 is 14 residues. CDR3 in amino acids: CASSEYFGTAEAFF. The CDR3 DNA sequence: TGTGCCAGCAGTGAATATTTTGGGACAGCTGAAGCTTTCTTT.

CDR3 sequence: CASSSLRQGLSGNTIYF. The CDR3 DNA is TGTGCCAGCAGCTCACTTCGACAGGGATTATCTGGAAACACCATATATTTT. This chain joins TRBV11-2 and TRBJ1-3, with 7 bases fitting TRBD1. Germline V gives CDR1 SGHAT, CDR2 FQNNGV. Trimming cost V 4 bases and J 1 base; bases outside gene matches: 10. This CDR3 contains 17 residues.

V usage is TRBV6-5 and J usage is TRBJ2-3; maybe TRBD1 (6 bases). Per the germline V gene, CDR1 is MNHEY and CDR2 is SVGAGI. Trimming pared 10 bases from V and 0 bases from J, leaving 17 bases between. The CDR3 runs to 15 residues. The CDR3 is CATTQLGASTDTQYF. CDR3 in DNA: TGTGCCACCACCCAACTGGGGGCTAGCACAGATACGCAGTATTTT.

The count of this clone is one. The chain carries TRBV7-9 and TRBJ2-7, with D perhaps TRBD1 (5 bases). The CDR3 has 13 residues. Trimming stripped 5 bases from V and 9 bases from J, with 17 bases between. Germline CDR1 reads SEHNR; CDR2 reads FQNEAQ (reference sequence). CDR3 nucleotide sequence: TGTGCCAGCAGCCCCAACGCCCTTACAGGGCAGTACTTC. Translated: CASSPNALTGQYF.

This clone has a single count. The gene calls are TRBV9 and TRBJ2-5; D perhaps matches TRBD2 (5 bases). The CDR3 contains 13 residues. Trimming took 0 bases from V and 5 from J, leaving 8 bases between them. CDR1 is SGDLS, CDR2 YYNGEE, per germline. The CDR3 here is CASSVGPGETQYF. CDR3 DNA sequence: TGTGCCAGCAGCGTAGGTCCGGGGGAGACCCAGTACTTC.